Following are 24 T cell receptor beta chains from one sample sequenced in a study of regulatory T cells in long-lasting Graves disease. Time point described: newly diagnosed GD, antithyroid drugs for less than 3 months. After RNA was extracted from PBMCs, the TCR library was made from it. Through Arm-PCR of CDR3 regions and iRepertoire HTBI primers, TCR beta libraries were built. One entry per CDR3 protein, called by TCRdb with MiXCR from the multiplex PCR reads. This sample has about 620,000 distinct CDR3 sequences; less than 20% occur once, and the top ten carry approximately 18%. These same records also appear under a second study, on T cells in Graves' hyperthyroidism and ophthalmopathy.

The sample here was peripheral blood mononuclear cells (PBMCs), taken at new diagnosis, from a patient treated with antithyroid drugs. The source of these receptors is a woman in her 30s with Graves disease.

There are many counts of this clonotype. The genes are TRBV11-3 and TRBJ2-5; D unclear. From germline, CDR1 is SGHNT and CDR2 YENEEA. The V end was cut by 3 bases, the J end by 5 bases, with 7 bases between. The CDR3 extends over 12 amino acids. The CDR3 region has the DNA TGTGCCAGCAGCTTTGGCGATGAGACCCAGTACTTC. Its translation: CASSFGDETQYF.

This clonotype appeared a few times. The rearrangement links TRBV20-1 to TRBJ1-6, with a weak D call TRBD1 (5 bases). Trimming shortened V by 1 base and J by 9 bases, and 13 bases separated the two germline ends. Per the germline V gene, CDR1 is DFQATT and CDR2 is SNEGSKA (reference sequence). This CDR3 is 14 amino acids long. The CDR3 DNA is TGCAGTGCTAGAGGATCCGGGGGAGTTTCACCCCTCCACTTT. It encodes CSARGSGGVSPLHF.

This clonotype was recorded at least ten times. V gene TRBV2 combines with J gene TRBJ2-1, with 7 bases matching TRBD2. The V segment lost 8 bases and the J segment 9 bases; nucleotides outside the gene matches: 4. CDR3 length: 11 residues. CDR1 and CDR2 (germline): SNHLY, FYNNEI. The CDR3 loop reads CASESGIEQFF. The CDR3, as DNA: TGTGCCAGCGAAAGCGGGATTGAGCAGTTCTTC.

The CDR3 nucleotides read TGCAGTGCGATTGGACAGGTTGTGCAGTTCTTC. It codes for CSAIGQVVQFF. The V gene is TRBV20-1, the J gene TRBJ2-1; 7 bases align to TRBD1. This CDR3 comprises 11 residues. Germline CDR1 DFQATT, CDR2 SNEGSKA (reference sequence). After removal of 6 bases from V and 12 bases from J, the junction contained 8 bases not matched to a gene.

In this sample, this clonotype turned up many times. CDR3 nucleotide sequence: TGTGCCAGCAGCTTAAATTCGGTCGGTTATAGCACAGATACGCAGTATTTT. Amino acid sequence: CASSLNSVGYSTDTQYF. This chain links TRBV11-1 with TRBJ2-3, with D uncertain. V lost 2 bases, J lost 0 bases, and 15 bases lay in between. The CDR3 has 17 residues. Germline V gene sequence: CDR1 SGHAT, CDR2 FQDESV (reference sequence).

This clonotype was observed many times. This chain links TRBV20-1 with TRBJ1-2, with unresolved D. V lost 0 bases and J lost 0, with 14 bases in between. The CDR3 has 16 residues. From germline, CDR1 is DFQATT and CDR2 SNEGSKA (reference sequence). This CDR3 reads CSARDPQLRSNYGYTF. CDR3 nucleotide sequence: TGCAGTGCTAGAGATCCACAGCTGCGGTCTAACTATGGCTACACCTTC.

The CDR3 region has the DNA TGCAGCGCTTTACCACGCTTGACGGTGAACACTGAAGCTTTCTTT. This sequence encodes CSALPRLTVNTEAFF. This rearrangement joins TRBV29-1 to TRBJ1-1; no firm D call. The CDR3 totals 15 residues. V dropped 7 bases and J dropped 0 bases, with 18 bases sitting between them. Germline CDR1 is SQVTM and CDR2 is ANQGSEA.

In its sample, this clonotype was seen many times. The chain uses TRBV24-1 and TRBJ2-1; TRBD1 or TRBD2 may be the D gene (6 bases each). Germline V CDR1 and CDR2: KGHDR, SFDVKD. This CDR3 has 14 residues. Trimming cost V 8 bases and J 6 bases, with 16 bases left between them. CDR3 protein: CATTTGGTLNEQFF. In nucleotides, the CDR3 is TGTGCCACCACCACAGGCGGGACACTCAATGAGCAGTTCTTC.

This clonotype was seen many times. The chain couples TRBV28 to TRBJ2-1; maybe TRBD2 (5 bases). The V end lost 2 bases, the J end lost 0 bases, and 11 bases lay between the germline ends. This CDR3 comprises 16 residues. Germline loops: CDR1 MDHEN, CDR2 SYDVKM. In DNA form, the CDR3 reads TGTGCCAGCAGTTTAAGTGGTGGGAGCTCCTACAATGAGCAGTTCTTC. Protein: CASSLSGGSSYNEQFF.

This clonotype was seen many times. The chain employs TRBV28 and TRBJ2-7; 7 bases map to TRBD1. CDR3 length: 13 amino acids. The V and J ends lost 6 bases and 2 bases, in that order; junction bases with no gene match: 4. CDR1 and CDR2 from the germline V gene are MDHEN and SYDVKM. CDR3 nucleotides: TGTGCCAGCAGAACCGGGACAGCCTACGAGCAGTACTTC. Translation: CASRTGTAYEQYF.

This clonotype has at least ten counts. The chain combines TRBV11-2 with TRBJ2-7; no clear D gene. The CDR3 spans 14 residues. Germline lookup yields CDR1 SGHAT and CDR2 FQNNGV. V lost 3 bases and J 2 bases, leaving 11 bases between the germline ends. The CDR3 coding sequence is TGTGCCAGCAGCTTGGGCAGTACCACCTACGAGCAGTACTTC. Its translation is CASSLGSTTYEQYF.

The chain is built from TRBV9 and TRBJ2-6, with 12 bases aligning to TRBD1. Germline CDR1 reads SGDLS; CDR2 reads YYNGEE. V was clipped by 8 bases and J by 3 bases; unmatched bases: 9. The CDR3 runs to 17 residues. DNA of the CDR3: TGTGCCAGTTCACTCGGGACAGGGGGCAGTGGGGCCAACGTCCTGACTTTC. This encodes CASSLGTGGSGANVLTF.

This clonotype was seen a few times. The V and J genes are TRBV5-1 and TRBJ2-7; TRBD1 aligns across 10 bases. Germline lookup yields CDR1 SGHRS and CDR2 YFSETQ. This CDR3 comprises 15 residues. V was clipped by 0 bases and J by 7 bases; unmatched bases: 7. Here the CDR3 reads CASSLVYGTGVEQYF. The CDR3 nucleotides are TGCGCCAGCAGCTTGGTCTACGGGACAGGGGTTGAGCAGTACTTC.

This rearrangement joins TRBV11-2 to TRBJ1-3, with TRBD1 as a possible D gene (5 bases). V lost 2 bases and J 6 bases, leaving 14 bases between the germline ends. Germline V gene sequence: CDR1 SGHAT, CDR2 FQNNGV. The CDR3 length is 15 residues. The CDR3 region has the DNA TGTGCCAGCAGCTTAACATTGGCGGGGGAAAACACCATATATTTT. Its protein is CASSLTLAGENTIYF.

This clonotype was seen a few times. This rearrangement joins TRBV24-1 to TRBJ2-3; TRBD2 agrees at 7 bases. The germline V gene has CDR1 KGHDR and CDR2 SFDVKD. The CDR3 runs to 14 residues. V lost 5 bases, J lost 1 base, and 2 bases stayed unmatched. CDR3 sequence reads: CATSGEGRTDTQYF. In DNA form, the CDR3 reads TGTGCCACCAGTGGGGAGGGTCGCACAGATACGCAGTATTTT.

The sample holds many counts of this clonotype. CDR3 coding DNA: TGTGCCAGCAGTGAAGTAGCTAACTATGGCTACACCTTC. Translated: CASSEVANYGYTF. The gene calls are TRBV6-2 or TRBV6-3 and TRBJ1-2; D unclear. The CDR3 consists of 13 residues. CDR1 is MNHEY, CDR2 SVGEGT, per germline. Trimming removed 5 bases at V and 0 bases at J, with 7 bases between.

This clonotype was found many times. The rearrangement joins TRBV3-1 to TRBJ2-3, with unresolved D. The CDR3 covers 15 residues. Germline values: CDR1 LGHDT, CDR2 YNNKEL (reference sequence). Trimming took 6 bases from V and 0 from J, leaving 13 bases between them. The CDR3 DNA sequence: TGTGCCAGCAGTCCAATAGTTTCTAGCACAGATACGCAGTATTTT. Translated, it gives CASSPIVSSTDTQYF.

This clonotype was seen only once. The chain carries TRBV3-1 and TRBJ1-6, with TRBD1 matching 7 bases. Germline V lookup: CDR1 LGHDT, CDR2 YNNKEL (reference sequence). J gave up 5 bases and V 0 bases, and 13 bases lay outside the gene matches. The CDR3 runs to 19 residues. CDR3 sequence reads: CASSQDGPHQQGNNSPLHF. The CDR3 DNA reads TGTGCCAGCAGCCAAGATGGACCCCACCAACAGGGGAATAATTCACCCCTCCACTTT.

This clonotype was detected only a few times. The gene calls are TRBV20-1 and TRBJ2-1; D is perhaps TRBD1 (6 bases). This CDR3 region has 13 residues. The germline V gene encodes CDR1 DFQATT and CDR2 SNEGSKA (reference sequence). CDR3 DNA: TGCAGCCCAGGGCAGGGGTCCTACAATGAGCAGTTCTTC. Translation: CSPGQGSYNEQFF.

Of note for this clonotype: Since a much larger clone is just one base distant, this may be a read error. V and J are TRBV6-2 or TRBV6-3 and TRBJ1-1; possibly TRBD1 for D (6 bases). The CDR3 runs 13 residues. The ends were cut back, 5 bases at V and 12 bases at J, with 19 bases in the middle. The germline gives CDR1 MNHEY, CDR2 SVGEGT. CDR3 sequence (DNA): TGTGCCAGCAGTAAAGCAGGGGACGGAGCGCCTTTCTTT. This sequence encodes CASSKAGDGAPFF.

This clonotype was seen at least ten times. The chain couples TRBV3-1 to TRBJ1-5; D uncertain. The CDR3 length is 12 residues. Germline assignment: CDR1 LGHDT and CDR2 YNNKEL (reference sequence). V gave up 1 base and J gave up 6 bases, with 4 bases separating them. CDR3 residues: CASSQVGQPQHF. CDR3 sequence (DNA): TGTGCCAGCAGCCAAGTCGGTCAGCCCCAGCATTTT.

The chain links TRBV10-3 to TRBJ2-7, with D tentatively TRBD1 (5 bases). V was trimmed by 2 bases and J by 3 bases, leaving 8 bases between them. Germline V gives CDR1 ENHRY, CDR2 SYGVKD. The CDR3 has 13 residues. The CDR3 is CAISERGNYEQYF. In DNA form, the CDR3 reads TGTGCCATCAGTGAGAGGGGTAACTACGAGCAGTACTTC.

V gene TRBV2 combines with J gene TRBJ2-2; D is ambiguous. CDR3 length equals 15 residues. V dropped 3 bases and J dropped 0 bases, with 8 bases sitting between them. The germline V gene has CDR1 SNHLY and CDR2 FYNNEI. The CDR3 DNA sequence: TGTGCCAGCAGTGACGCGCACCCGAACACCGGGGAGCTGTTTTTT. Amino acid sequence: CASSDAHPNTGELFF. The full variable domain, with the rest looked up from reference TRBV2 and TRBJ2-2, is EPEVTQTPSHQVTQMGQEVILRCVPISNHLYFYWYRQILGQKVEFLVSFYNNEISEKSEIFDDQFSVERPDGSNFTLKIRSTKLEDSAMYFCASSDAHPNTGELFFGEGSRLTVL.

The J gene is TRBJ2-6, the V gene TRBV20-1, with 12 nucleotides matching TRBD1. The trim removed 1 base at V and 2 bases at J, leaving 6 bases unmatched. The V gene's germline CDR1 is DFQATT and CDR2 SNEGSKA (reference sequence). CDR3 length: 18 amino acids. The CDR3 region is CSARVMGQGAAGANVLTF. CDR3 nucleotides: TGCAGTGCTAGAGTAATGGGACAGGGGGCTGCTGGGGCCAACGTCCTGACTTTC.